This T cell receptor (beta chain) originates from a study of T cells after yellow fever vaccination. V lost 5 bases and J lost 5, with 15 bases in between. Germline CDR1 MNHEY, CDR2 SMNVEV (reference sequence). The CDR3 is made up of 14 amino acids. General study results and limits: Post-booster reappearance was seen for most primary-vaccination clones (roughly 96% CD4, 85% to 90% CD8).

About this clonotype: The target antigen is unknown.

TCRdb re-derived calls from the 5' RACE reads in MiXCR, one entry per CDR3 protein. The repertoire holds some 97,000 distinct CDR3 sequences, with 5.8% as singletons. The sequence derives from a young man who received the YFV17D yellow fever vaccine. This chain connects TRBV27 to TRBJ2-5, with a possible D match to TRBD2 (5 bases). The source was CD8+ T cells sorted from PBMCs, collected 10 days after the yellow fever booster vaccination. DNA of the CDR3: TGTGCCAGCAGTCCGGAGGTGTTAGGGGAGACCCAGTACTTC. Protein product: CASSPEVLGETQYF.